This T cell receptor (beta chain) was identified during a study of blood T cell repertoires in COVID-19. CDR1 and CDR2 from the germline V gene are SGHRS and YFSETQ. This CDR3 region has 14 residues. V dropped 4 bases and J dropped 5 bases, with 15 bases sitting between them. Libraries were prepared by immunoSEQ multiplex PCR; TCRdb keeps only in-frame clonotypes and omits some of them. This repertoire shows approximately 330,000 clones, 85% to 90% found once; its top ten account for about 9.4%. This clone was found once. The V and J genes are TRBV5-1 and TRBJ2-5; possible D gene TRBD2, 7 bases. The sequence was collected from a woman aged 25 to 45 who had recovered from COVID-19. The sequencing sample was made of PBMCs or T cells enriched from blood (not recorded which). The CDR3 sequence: CASSPRGAYETQYF. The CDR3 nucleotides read TGCGCCAGCAGCCCTCGGGGGGCCTATGAGACCCAGTACTTC. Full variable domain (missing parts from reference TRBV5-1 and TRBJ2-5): KAGVTQTPRYLIKTRGQQVTLSCSPISGHRSVSWYQQTPGQGLQFLFEYFSETQRNKGNFPGRFSGRQFSNSRSEMNVSTLELGDSALYLCASSPRGAYETQYFGPGTRLLVL.